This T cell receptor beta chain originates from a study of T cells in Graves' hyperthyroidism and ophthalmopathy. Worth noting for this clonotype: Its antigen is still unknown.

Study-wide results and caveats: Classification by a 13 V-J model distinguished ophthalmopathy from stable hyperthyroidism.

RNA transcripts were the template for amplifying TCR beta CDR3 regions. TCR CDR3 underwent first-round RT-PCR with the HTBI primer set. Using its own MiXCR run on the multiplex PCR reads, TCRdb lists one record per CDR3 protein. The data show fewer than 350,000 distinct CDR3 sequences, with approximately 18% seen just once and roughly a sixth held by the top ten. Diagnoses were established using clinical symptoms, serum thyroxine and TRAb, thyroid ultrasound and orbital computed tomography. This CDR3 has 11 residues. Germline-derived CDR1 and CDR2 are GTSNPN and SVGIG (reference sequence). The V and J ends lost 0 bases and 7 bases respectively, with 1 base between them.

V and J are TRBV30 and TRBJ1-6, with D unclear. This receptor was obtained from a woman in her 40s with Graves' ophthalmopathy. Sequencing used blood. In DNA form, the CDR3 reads TGTGCCTGGAGTGTCAATTCACCCCTCCACTTT. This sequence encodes CAWSVNSPLHF.